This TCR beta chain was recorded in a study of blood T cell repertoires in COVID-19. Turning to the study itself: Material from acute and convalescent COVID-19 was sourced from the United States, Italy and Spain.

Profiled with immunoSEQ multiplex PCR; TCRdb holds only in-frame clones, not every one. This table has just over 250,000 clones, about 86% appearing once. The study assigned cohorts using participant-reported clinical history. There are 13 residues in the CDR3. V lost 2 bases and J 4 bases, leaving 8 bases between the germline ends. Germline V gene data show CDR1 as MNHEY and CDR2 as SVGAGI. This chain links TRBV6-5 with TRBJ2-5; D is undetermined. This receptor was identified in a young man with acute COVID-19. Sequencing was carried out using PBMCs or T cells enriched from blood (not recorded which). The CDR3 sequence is CASSYPRGETQYF. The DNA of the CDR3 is TGTGCCAGCAGTTACCCACGCGGAGAGACCCAGTACTTC.